This T cell receptor (beta chain) stems from a study of T-cell memory formation after mild COVID-19 (dated by TCRdb to the early 2020s). Looking at the study overall: TCR sequence clusters from the two donors were largely donor specific. In a couple of donors, T-cell clones that expanded and contracted after mild COVID-19 were tracked by sequencing TCRalpha and TCRbeta repertoires over time. The cohort comprised two young, previously healthy adult volunteers, one female and one male. Study-wide conclusions, independent of this receptor: Balanced CD4/CD8 phenotypes were observed for clones contracting from day 15 to 85, whereas a bias towards CD4+ was observed for a second wave of clones expanding from day 15 to 37. Some responding clones were found in pre-infection memory, which suggests that pre-existing cross-reactive memory T cells took part in the SARS-CoV-2 response. The second-wave clones that peaked on day 37 were not confirmed to be SARS-CoV-2 specific. The study included only a couple of mild cases, and larger cohorts that include severe cases with pre-infection samples were judged to be necessary. Contracting CD4+ clones were located mainly in the CM and EM memory subsets, whereas CD8+ clones were found to be enriched in EMRA.

PBMCs were isolated by Ficoll-Paque density gradient centrifugation. Reading the germline V gene gives CDR1 KGHDR and CDR2 SFDVKD. Trimming leaves V shorter by 3 bases and J shorter by 4 bases, with the junction holding 4 bases beyond the gene matches. Reading from cysteine to phenylalanine, the CDR3 counts 14 amino acids. Just CDR3 DNA is preserved here, 42 bases in frame from base 1. Concerning this clonotype: It has no known antigen specificity. Base qualities were left out, and no much larger clone turns up one base away.

Sequencing relied on an Illumina NovaSeq 6000. Using 5'RACE with constant-segment primers, TCRalpha and TCRbeta cDNA libraries were constructed, with sample barcodes and unique molecular identifiers added in the process. RNA was extracted from every sample with Trizol reagent. Libraries were amplified in two PCR steps, with a second sample barcode and Illumina TruSeq adapters added in the second step. The libraries were sequenced on an Illumina NovaSeq using 2 x 150 bp paired-end reads. Processing in the source paper ran as follows. Demultiplexing of reads and collapsing into UMI-guided consensus sequences were performed with migec v1.2.7. With mixcr v2.1.11, UMI consensuses were aligned to TRA and TRB V and J templates and assembled into clonotypes. A clonotype was counted as expanded or contracted only if both edgeR and NoisET called the change significant, with noise models trained on biological replicates. edgeR calls used a false discovery rate-adjusted p below 0.01 and a log2 fold-change threshold of 1. As an exploratory analysis of dynamics, max-normalized trajectories of the 1000 most abundant clonotypes were examined with PCA combined with hierarchical clustering. Separately sequenced CD4+ and CD8+ repertoires were used to assign a CD4 or CD8 phenotype to each responding clone. TCRdb reworked the public reads: Q25 trimming with fastp, MiXCR clone assembly, productive beta chains retained. Under each unique CDR3 protein, matching rows form one entry showing the most common genes and DNA. The V and J calls here are based on TCRdb, not the publication. Here the sample has fewer than 550,000 distinct CDR3 sequences; 20% occur a single time. The ten largest account for around 8% of the sample.

Sequencing was carried out using PBMCs or a T cell subset sorted from them (not recorded which). This chain is built from TRBV24-1 and TRBJ1-2; 7 of the junction bases match TRBD1. The sequence came from an adult woman who had mild COVID-19 (a few samples of this study predate the infection). The sample titles of this study are shuffled in the database, so cell type and time point are left out; the donor was told from shared clones. The nucleotides read TGTGCCACCAGTGATCACAGGGGTGCCTATGGCTACACCTTC. The encoded protein is CATSDHRGAYGYTF.